This T cell receptor (beta chain) was profiled in a study of Ad26.COV2.S vaccination and SARS-CoV-2 variants. The data were produced by immunoSEQ multiplex PCR, yet TCRdb's version contains in-frame clones alone and is incomplete. The sample comprises about 680,000 clones, about 89% of which are singletons, and about 1.5% rests with the top ten. Study-level results: Breadth and depth estimates from TCRs may understate total T cell responses.

Of note for this clone: Antigen unknown. An end of the junction differs from the germline gene, which may be a read error.

As for treatment: some 20 received Ad26.COV2.S at low or high dose, single or two shots; several received placebo; per-sample allocation not given. Day 63 following the first vaccine or placebo injection was when the samples were taken. Sample: peripheral blood, taken in a trial of Ad26.COV2.S vaccine versus placebo. The clonotype comes from a person aged 18 to 65 who received the Ad26.COV2.S COVID-19 vaccine or a placebo.

The CDR3 here is CASSVDRRTGELFF. CDR3 coding DNA: TGTGCCAGTAGTGTAGATAGGCGCACCGGGGAGCTGTTTTTT. The chain couples TRBV19 to TRBJ2-2, with D unclear. The length of the CDR3 is 14 residues. The germline V gene has CDR1 LNHDA and CDR2 SQIVND (reference sequence).